Listed below are T cell receptor beta chains from one sample, sequenced in a study of T cells in Graves' hyperthyroidism and ophthalmopathy. Each CDR3 protein gets one entry after TCRdb re-called the multiplex PCR reads with MiXCR. The sample shows hundreds of thousands of distinct CDR3 sequences, approximately 15% of them seen only once. Sequencing was done on a sample of blood. The receptor set was obtained from a woman aged 25 to 45 with Graves' hyperthyroidism. Both conserved end residues are part of each CDR3. Each record gives: D gene, J gene, clone size, V gene, CDR3 protein, CDR3 DNA. D genes are given only for firm matches. Not all rows give a size; the values are once, few, many and, for expanded clones, a class.

- | TRBJ1-2 | few | TRBV2 | CASSGDRYGYTF | TGTGCCAGCAGTGGAGACAGATATGGCTACACCTTC
TRBD1 | TRBJ1-2 | - | TRBV25-1 | CASREGGAYGYTF | TGTGCCAGCAGGGAAGGGGGCGCCTATGGCTACACCTTC
- | TRBJ1-3 | - | TRBV30 | CAWSVLASSGNTIYF | TGTGCCTGGAGTGTTCTGGCCAGCTCTGGAAACACCATATATTTT
TRBD1 | TRBJ1-1 | many | TRBV12-5 | CASGLSEGAMLAAFF | TGTGCTAGTGGTTTGTCCGAGGGGGCCATGCTTGCGGCTTTCTTT
TRBD2 | TRBJ2-7 | many | TRBV20-1 | CSARGAGLAGVGYEQYF | TGCAGTGCTAGAGGCGCCGGACTAGCGGGAGTCGGCTACGAGCAGTACTTC
- | TRBJ2-5 | many | TRBV28 | CAISGGQTNQETQYF | TGTGCCATTTCAGGAGGACAGACCAACCAAGAGACCCAGTACTTC
TRBD2 | TRBJ2-1 | few | TRBV20-1 | CSAYPGLEDEQFF | TGCAGTGCTTATCCGGGACTAGAGGATGAGCAGTTCTTC
- | TRBJ2-1 | many | TRBV27 | CASSFFSPEQFF | TGTGCCAGCAGTTTTTTTTCTCCTGAGCAGTTCTTC
- | TRBJ1-4 | many | TRBV20-1 | CSAGPALGEKLFF | TGCAGTGCCGGCCCGGCTTTGGGGGAAAAACTGTTTTTT
- | TRBJ2-7 | - | TRBV5-1 | CASSLGSYLSEQYF | TGCGCCAGCAGCTTGGGGAGTTATCTAAGCGAGCAGTACTTC
- | TRBJ2-5 | - | TRBV13 | CASSPGTAGVETQYF | TGTGCCAGCAGCCCAGGGACCGCGGGTGTGGAGACCCAGTACTTC
- | TRBJ2-1 | many | TRBV2 | CASSGGGRRPNEQFF | TGTGCCAGCAGTGGGGGGGGCAGACGTCCCAATGAGCAGTTCTTC
- | TRBJ2-3 | few | TRBV12-3/TRBV12-4 | CASTLRRGSSGTDTQYF | TGTGCCAGCACCTTACGAAGGGGGTCCTCCGGCACAGATACGCAGTATTTT
TRBD1 | TRBJ1-4 | many | TRBV28 | CASSLGTGPNEKLFF | TGTGCCAGCAGTCTCGGGACAGGGCCTAATGAAAAACTGTTTTTT
- | TRBJ1-1 | - | TRBV7-3 | CASSPPSLQGTEAFF | TGTGCCAGCAGTCCCCCTTCCCTCCAGGGCACTGAAGCTTTCTTT
- | TRBJ2-2 | many | TRBV18 | CASSAKDVGSANTGELFF | TGTGCCAGCTCAGCAAAGGATGTGGGTAGCGCGAACACCGGGGAGCTGTTTTTT
TRBD1 | TRBJ1-2 | - | TRBV7-9 | CASSLTRTGSFGYTF | TGTGCCAGCAGCTTAACGCGGACAGGGAGTTTTGGCTACACCTTC
- | TRBJ2-7 | few | TRBV28 | CASSSRYTGDEQYF | TGTGCCAGCAGTTCTCGTTATACGGGGGACGAGCAGTACTTC
TRBD2 | TRBJ2-3 | - | TRBV29-1 | CSVAGLAGIRDTQYF | TGCAGCGTTGCGGGACTAGCGGGGATCAGAGATACGCAGTATTTT
- | TRBJ1-5 | many | TRBV3-1 | CASSQEYQEAQPQHF | TGTGCCAGCAGCCAAGAGTACCAGGAGGCCCAGCCCCAGCATTTT
TRBD2 | TRBJ2-3 | - | TRBV11-2 | CASSLRSGAGSDTQYF | TGTGCCAGCAGCTTACGTTCGGGAGCGGGGTCAGATACGCAGTATTTT
- | TRBJ2-2 | - | TRBV27 | CASSSLYTNMNTGELFF | TGTGCCAGCAGTTCCCTTTACACAAATATGAACACCGGGGAGCTGTTTTTT
- | TRBJ2-2 | many | TRBV29-1 | CSVDRPTGELFF | TGCAGCGTGGACAGACCAACCGGGGAGCTGTTTTTT
TRBD2 | TRBJ2-1 | many | TRBV28 | CASKTAGRTYNEQFF | TGTGCCAGCAAGACAGCGGGAAGAACCTACAATGAGCAGTTCTTC